Shown below are 18 T cell receptor beta chains from a single sample sequenced in a study of blood T cell repertoires in COVID-19. Assay used: immunoSEQ multiplex PCR; TCRdb lists only in-frame clones, some missing. The sample has about 200,000 clones, about nine tenths seen once. Sequences were obtained from peripheral blood. These receptors all stem from a woman aged 50 to 60 with acute or convalescent COVID-19.

The V and J genes are TRBV5-1 and TRBJ1-1; D ambiguous. Germline CDR1 reads SGHRS; CDR2 reads YFSETQ. With 3 bases removed from V and 1 base from J, the gap between germline ends came to 10 bases. This CDR3 has 14 amino acids. The CDR3: CASSSQAGNTEAFF. DNA of the CDR3: TGCGCCAGCAGCTCTCAAGCTGGGAACACTGAAGCTTTCTTT.

This clone was observed a handful of times. The V call is TRBV25-1, the J call TRBJ1-4, with 7 bases fitting TRBD1. The CDR3 is made up of 15 amino acids. Unmatched junction bases numbered 8, after V lost 5 bases and J lost 5 bases. In germline, CDR1 is MGHDK, CDR2 SYGVNS. As DNA, the CDR3 is TGTGCCAGCAGTACGCAGGGGGTCACGAATGAAAAACTGTTTTTT. It is translated as CASSTQGVTNEKLFF. The variable domain in full, completed from reference TRBV25-1 and TRBJ1-4, reads EADIYQTPRYLVIGTGKKITLECSQTMGHDKMYWYQQDPGMELHLIHYSYGVNSTEKGDLSSESTVSRIRTEHFPLTLESARPSHTSQYLCASSTQGVTNEKLFFGSGTQLSVL.

The chain links TRBV18 to TRBJ2-5; 8 bases agree with TRBD1. From germline, CDR1 is KGHSH and CDR2 LQKENI. The V gene end was trimmed by 3 bases and the J gene end by 1 base; junction bases not matched to a gene: 4. This CDR3 has 15 amino acids. This CDR3 reads CASSPNRGAQETQYF. CDR3 DNA sequence: TGTGCCAGCTCACCGAACAGGGGGGCCCAAGAGACCCAGTACTTC.

V usage is TRBV5-6 and J usage is TRBJ2-3; D call uncertain. Trimming removed 4 bases from V and 1 base from J, with 13 bases in between. This CDR3 has 15 amino acids. Germline values: CDR1 SGHDT, CDR2 YYEEEE. The DNA of the CDR3 is TGTGCCAGCAGCACGTCGTATGGAGGCACAGATACGCAGTATTTT. Amino acid sequence: CASSTSYGGTDTQYF.

The rearrangement joins TRBV27 to TRBJ1-5, with 8 bases aligning to TRBD1. CDR1 is MNHEY and CDR2 is SMNVEV in the germline V gene (reference sequence). With 8 bases clipped from V and 3 bases from J, the junction kept 9 bases outside the gene matches. The CDR3 contains 15 residues. This chain's CDR3 is CASHRGGAPNQPQHF. In DNA, the CDR3 is TGTGCCAGCCACAGGGGGGGAGCCCCCAATCAGCCCCAGCATTTT.

The rearrangement uses TRBV6-5 and TRBJ2-3; D is possibly TRBD1 (6 bases). The germline V gene encodes CDR1 MNHEY and CDR2 SVGAGI. This CDR3 spans 14 amino acids. V lost 7 bases and J lost 2, with 13 bases in between. CDR3 region: CASILDRPTDTQYF. The CDR3 bases are TGTGCCAGCATTCTGGACAGACCCACAGATACGCAGTATTTT.

The chain employs TRBV15 and TRBJ2-7, with 9 nucleotides matching TRBD2. This CDR3 contains 16 residues. CDR1 and CDR2 (germline): LNHNV, YYDKDF (reference sequence). J was trimmed by 4 bases and V by 3 bases; bases with no gene match: 10. For the CDR3, the DNA is TGTGCCACCAGCAGCCGGAAAGGGGCGGGAGGGTACGAGCAGTACTTC. Translated, it gives CATSSRKGAGGYEQYF.

The chain employs TRBV5-4 and TRBJ2-3; D gene unclear. The CDR3 is made up of 14 amino acids. The V end was cut by 6 bases, the J end by 2 bases, with 13 bases between. CDR1 SGHNT and CDR2 YYREEE come from the germline V gene (reference sequence). The CDR3, as DNA: TGTGCCAGCACCAATCCAGGTGCCACAGATACGCAGTATTTT. As protein: CASTNPGATDTQYF.

The DNA of the CDR3 is TGTGCCAGCAGTGAGGCCGGGACAGAGCAGTACTTC. Translation: CASSEAGTEQYF. The V call is TRBV25-1, the J call TRBJ2-7, with D possibly TRBD1 on 6 matching bases. V lost 3 bases and J 7 bases, leaving 10 bases between the germline ends. Germline assignment: CDR1 MGHDK and CDR2 SYGVNS. The CDR3 runs 12 residues.

The chain carries TRBV5-1 and TRBJ2-2, with D perhaps matching TRBD1 (6 bases). V was cut by 5 bases and J by 6 bases, with 14 bases left in between. CDR1 and CDR2 from the germline V gene are SGHRS and YFSETQ. CDR3 length: 14 amino acids. CDR3 DNA sequence: TGCGCCAGCAGTCAGGACAGTCACGCCGGGGAGCTGTTTTTT. Translated, it gives CASSQDSHAGELFF.

The genes are TRBV30 and TRBJ2-7, with 7 bases identical to TRBD1. Germline values: CDR1 GTSNPN, CDR2 SVGIG (reference sequence). The CDR3 loop spans 15 amino acids. After removal of 1 base from V and 5 bases from J, the junction contained 11 bases not matched to a gene. As DNA, the CDR3 is TGTGCCTGGAGTGGAGTCCGACAGGGAAAAAACGAGCAGTACTTC. This translates into CAWSGVRQGKNEQYF.

J is TRBJ2-3 and V is TRBV2; 9 bases are a match to TRBD2. Trimming cost V 8 bases and J 7 bases; bases outside gene matches: 10. The CDR3 loop spans 14 amino acids. Germline CDR1 is SNHLY and CDR2 is FYNNEI. CDR3 DNA sequence: TGTGCCAGCCCCAAGCGGGAGGATAAGTATACGCAGTATTTT. Its translation is CASPKREDKYTQYF.

This clone was recorded a few times. In DNA, the CDR3 is TGCGCCAGCAGCCAAGGGACAGGAGGCAATCAGCCCCAGCATTTT. It is translated as CASSQGTGGNQPQHF. This chain joins TRBV4-1 and TRBJ1-5, with TRBD1 identical over 7 bases. After removal of 1 base from V and 2 bases from J, the junction contained 2 bases not matched to a gene. The CDR3 extends over 15 amino acids. Germline CDR1 reads MGHRA; CDR2 reads YSYEKL.

V usage is TRBV19 and J usage is TRBJ1-1, with TRBD1 matching over 7 bases. The CDR3 totals 15 residues. CDR1 is LNHDA and CDR2 is SQIVND in the germline V gene (reference sequence). V gave up 10 bases and J gave up 2 bases; unmatched junction bases: 13. The CDR3 sequence is CATLKGGGFNTEAFF. CDR3 DNA sequence: TGTGCCACCCTAAAAGGGGGCGGTTTCAACACTGAAGCTTTCTTT.

This clone has just one count. V gene TRBV11-2 combines with J gene TRBJ1-6, with TRBD1 identical over 7 bases. Germline V gives CDR1 SGHAT, CDR2 FQNNGV. Trimming removed 1 base from V and 13 bases from J; junction bases left unmatched: 7. CDR3 size: 14 residues. The CDR3 DNA reads as TGTGCCAGCAGCTTAGTCGGCAGGGGGGTTCCCCTCCACTTT. Translated, it gives CASSLVGRGVPLHF.

The V call is TRBV6-5, the J call TRBJ1-5; a possible D gene is TRBD1 (5 bases). The V and J ends lost 8 bases and 2 bases respectively, with 16 bases between them. The length of the CDR3 is 15 residues. Germline lookup yields CDR1 MNHEY and CDR2 SVGAGI. This CDR3 is CASSGNVVGNQPQHF. In DNA, the CDR3 is TGTGCCAGCTCAGGGAATGTAGTAGGCAATCAGCCCCAGCATTTT.

This clone was observed a single time. As DNA, the CDR3 is TGTGCCAGCAGCCCGGGGGGTGGCTACACCTTC. This codes for CASSPGGGYTF. The chain joins TRBV3-1 (or the pseudogene TRBV3-2) to TRBJ1-2; D may be TRBD1 (5 bases). Trimming left V 4 bases short and J 7 bases short, with 7 bases between. The germline gives CDR1 LGHDT, CDR2 YNNKEL (reference sequence). There are 11 residues in the CDR3.

CDR3 protein: CASSSDRGLNQPQHF. Written as DNA, the CDR3 is TGTGCCAGCAGTTCAGACAGGGGGCTGAATCAGCCCCAGCATTTT. V is TRBV2 and J is TRBJ1-5, with TRBD1 identical over 10 bases. The CDR3 totals 15 residues. Per germline, CDR1 SNHLY and CDR2 FYNNEI. After removal of 5 bases from V and 4 bases from J, the junction contained 5 bases not matched to a gene.